The TCR beta chain under discussion was sequenced for a study of T cells after yellow fever vaccination. Study results and caveats: CD4 and CD8 compartments shared a small share of clonotypes. FACS-sorted repertoires could harbor abundant contaminating bulk-population clonotypes. At 95% to 96% for CD4 and approximately 88% for CD8, most primary-vaccination clones showed up again after the booster.

In TCRdb, the 5' RACE reads were re-called with MiXCR into one record per CDR3 protein. The sample shows some 600,000 distinct CDR3 sequences, roughly a sixth of them seen only once. CDR3 length: 12 amino acids. Germline lookup yields CDR1 SGHTA and CDR2 FQGNSA. V was cut by 2 bases and J by 12 bases, with 11 bases left in between. Concerning this clonotype itself: Its specificity is unknown.

Sequencing used PBMCs, obtained 5 to 6 days after the first yellow fever vaccination. The clonotype originates from a man aged 18 to 30 who received the YFV17D yellow fever vaccine. This rearrangement joins TRBV7-2 to TRBJ2-1; a weak D match, TRBD2 (6 bases). Here the CDR3 DNA reads TGTGCCAGCAGCTTACTGGGCGGGATGCAGTTCTTC. This translates into CASSLLGGMQFF. The whole variable domain, filled in from reference TRBV7-2 and TRBJ2-1, reads GAGVSQSPSNKVTEKGKDVELRCDPISGHTALYWYRQSLGQGLEFLIYFQGNSAPDKSGLPSDRFSAERTGGSVSTLTIQRTQQEDSAVYLCASSLLGGMQFFGPGTRLTVL.